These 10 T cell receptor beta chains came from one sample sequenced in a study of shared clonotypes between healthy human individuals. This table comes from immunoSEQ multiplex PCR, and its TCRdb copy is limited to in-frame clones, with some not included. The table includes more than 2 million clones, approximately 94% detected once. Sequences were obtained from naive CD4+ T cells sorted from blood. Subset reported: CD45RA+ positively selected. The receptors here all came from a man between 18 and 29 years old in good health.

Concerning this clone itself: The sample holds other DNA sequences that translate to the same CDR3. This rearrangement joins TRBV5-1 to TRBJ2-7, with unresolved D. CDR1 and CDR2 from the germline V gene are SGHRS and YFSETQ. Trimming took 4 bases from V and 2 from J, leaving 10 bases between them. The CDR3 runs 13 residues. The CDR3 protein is CASSTGPAYEQYF. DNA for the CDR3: TGCGCCAGCAGCACCGGACCAGCCTACGAGCAGTACTTC.

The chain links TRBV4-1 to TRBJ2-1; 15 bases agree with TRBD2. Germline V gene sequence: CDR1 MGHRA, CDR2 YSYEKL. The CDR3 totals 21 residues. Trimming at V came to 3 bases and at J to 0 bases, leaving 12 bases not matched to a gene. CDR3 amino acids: CASSQTPGTSGGRSSYNEQFF. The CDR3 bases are TGCGCCAGCAGCCAGACCCCGGGGACTAGCGGGGGGCGAAGCTCCTACAATGAGCAGTTCTTC.

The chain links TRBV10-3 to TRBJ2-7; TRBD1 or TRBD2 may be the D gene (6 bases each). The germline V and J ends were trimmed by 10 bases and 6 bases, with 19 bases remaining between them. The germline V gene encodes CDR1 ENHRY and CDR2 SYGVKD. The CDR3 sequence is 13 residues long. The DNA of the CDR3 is TGTGCCACCTCGGGGCGGGACATCGGCGAGCAGTACTTC. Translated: CATSGRDIGEQYF.

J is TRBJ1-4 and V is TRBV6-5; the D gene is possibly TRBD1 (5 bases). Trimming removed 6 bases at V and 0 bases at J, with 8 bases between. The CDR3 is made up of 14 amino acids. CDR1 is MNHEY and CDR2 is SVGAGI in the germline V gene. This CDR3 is CASRGPTTNEKLFF. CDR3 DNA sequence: TGTGCCAGCAGGGGACCCACAACTAATGAAAAACTGTTTTTT.

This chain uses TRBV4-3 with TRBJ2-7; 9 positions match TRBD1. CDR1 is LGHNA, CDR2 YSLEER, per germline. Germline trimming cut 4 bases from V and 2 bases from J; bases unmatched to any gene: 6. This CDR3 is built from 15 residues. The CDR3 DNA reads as TGCGCCAGCAGCCTGATACAGGGGGCCACCTACGAGCAGTACTTC. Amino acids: CASSLIQGATYEQYF.

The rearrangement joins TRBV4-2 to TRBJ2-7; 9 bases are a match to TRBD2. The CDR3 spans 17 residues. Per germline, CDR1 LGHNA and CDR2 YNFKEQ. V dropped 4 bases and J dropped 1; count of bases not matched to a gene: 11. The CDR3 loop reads CASSPAAGGPGSYEQYF. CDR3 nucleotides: TGTGCCAGCAGCCCGGCGGCGGGGGGGCCGGGTTCCTACGAGCAGTACTTC.

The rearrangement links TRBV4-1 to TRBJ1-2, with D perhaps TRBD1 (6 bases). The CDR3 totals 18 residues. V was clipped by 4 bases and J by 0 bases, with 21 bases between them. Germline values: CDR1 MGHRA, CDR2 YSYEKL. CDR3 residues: CASSPGVGQGKANYGYTF. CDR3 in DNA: TGCGCCAGCAGCCCAGGGGTAGGGCAGGGGAAAGCTAACTATGGCTACACCTTC.

The CDR3 loop reads CATSRETVFPQETQYF. The CDR3 DNA follows: TGTGCCACCAGCAGAGAAACAGTCTTTCCGCAAGAGACCCAGTACTTC. This chain uses TRBV15 with TRBJ2-5, with D hard to call. Germline loops: CDR1 LNHNV, CDR2 YYDKDF (reference sequence). V gave up 0 bases and J gave up 2 bases, with 13 bases separating them. This CDR3 spans 16 amino acids. The whole variable domain, remainder taken from reference TRBV15 and TRBJ2-5, is DAMVIQNPRYQVTQFGKPVTLSCSQTLNHNVMYWYQQKSSQAPKLLFHYYDKDFNNEADTPDNFQSRRPNTSFCFLDIRSPGLGDTAMYLCATSRETVFPQETQYFGPGTRLLVL.

CDR3 in amino acids: CASSYLGGTGELFF. The CDR3 DNA reads TGCGCCAGCAGTTATTTGGGAGGCACCGGGGAGCTGTTTTTT. The V gene is TRBV4-3, the J gene TRBJ2-2; weak D call: TRBD2 (6 bases). The CDR3 is 14 residues long. Germline loops: CDR1 LGHNA, CDR2 YSLEER. Trimming stripped 6 bases from V and 4 bases from J, with 12 bases between.

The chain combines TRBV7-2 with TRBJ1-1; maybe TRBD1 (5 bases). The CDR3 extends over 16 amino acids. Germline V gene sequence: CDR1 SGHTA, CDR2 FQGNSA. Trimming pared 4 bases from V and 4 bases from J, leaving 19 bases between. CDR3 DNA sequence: TGTGCCAGCAGCTCGAGAATGGACAAGAGGGTCACTGAAGCTTTCTTT. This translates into CASSSRMDKRVTEAFF.